The 29 T cell receptor beta chains reported below all come from one sample, sequenced in a study of cytomegalovirus exposure and HLA in healthy donors. Here immunoSEQ multiplex PCR was the method, and the copy in TCRdb shows in-frame clones only, minus some. This sample carries 150,000 to 200,000 clones, approximately 81% of them seen once, and the ten largest clones take about 17%. Specimen: PBMCs. The receptors derive from a man younger than 35 in good health and CMV-seropositive.

V is TRBV20-1 and J is TRBJ2-5, with D perhaps matching TRBD2 (5 bases). The CDR3 is 11 residues long. Germline V gene data show CDR1 as DFQATT and CDR2 as SNEGSKA (reference sequence). The V end was cut by 6 bases, the J end by 5 bases, with 10 bases between. The CDR3 DNA sequence: TGCAGTGCGCGCACGGGGGAGACCCAGTACTTC. Its protein is CSARTGETQYF.

The J gene is TRBJ1-4, the V gene TRBV2; TRBD1 matches 7 bases. In germline, CDR1 is SNHLY, CDR2 FYNNEI. Germline trimming cut 6 bases from V and 2 bases from J; bases unmatched to any gene: 6. The CDR3 loop spans 15 amino acids. CDR3 DNA: TGTGCCAGCAGAATGAACAGGGGCACTAATGAAAAACTGTTTTTT. Encoded protein: CASRMNRGTNEKLFF.

The gene calls are TRBV6-1 and TRBJ2-7; maybe TRBD1 (7 bases). The germline gives CDR1 MNHNS, CDR2 SASEGT. The CDR3 has 13 amino acids. Between the trimmed V and J ends, which lost 10 bases and 5 bases, there was a span of 18 bases. The CDR3 region is CATQEGAIDEQYF. Written as DNA, the CDR3 is TGTGCCACCCAGGAGGGGGCTATCGACGAGCAGTACTTC.

The chain carries TRBV4-1 and TRBJ2-7, with D perhaps TRBD1 (6 bases). This CDR3 has 14 residues. V gave up 1 base and J gave up 5 bases, with 12 bases separating them. Germline V gene data show CDR1 as MGHRA and CDR2 as YSYEKL. The CDR3 DNA sequence: TGCGCCAGCAGCCAAGCCAGGGGCCCAGACGAGCAGTACTTC. It encodes CASSQARGPDEQYF.

This clone was found a few times. In DNA, the CDR3 is TGTGCCAGTAGTATCGGAACTAGCGGGAGCTCGGACGAGCAGTACTTC. Translating it yields CASSIGTSGSSDEQYF. This sequence joins TRBV19 and TRBJ2-7; 11 bases are shared with TRBD2. Germline lookup yields CDR1 LNHDA and CDR2 SQIVND (reference sequence). The CDR3 loop spans 16 amino acids. Losses at the gene ends were 3 bases for V and 5 bases for J; bases not matched to a gene: 9.

The CDR3 region has the DNA TGCGCCAGCAGTCCCACGACTAGTTCCGGGGAGCTGTTTTTT. As protein: CASSPTTSSGELFF. The chain couples TRBV10-2 to TRBJ2-2, with a tentative D call TRBD2 (6 bases). There are 14 residues in the CDR3. Germline CDR1 WSHSY, CDR2 SAAADI. V lost 5 bases and J 6 bases, leaving 13 bases between the germline ends.

The chain couples TRBV7-2 to TRBJ2-3, with TRBD1 matching over 7 bases. Per the germline V gene, CDR1 is SGHTA and CDR2 is FQGNSA. This CDR3 has 14 residues. The V and J ends lost 1 base and 4 bases, in that order; junction bases with no gene match: 2. The CDR3 reads CASSLGDSPDTQYF. The CDR3 nucleotides read TGTGCCAGCAGCTTAGGGGACAGTCCAGATACGCAGTATTTT. The full variable domain, its missing parts supplied by reference TRBV7-2 and TRBJ2-3, is GAGVSQSPSNKVTEKGKDVELRCDPISGHTALYWYRQSLGQGLEFLIYFQGNSAPDKSGLPSDRFSAERTGGSVSTLTIQRTQQEDSAVYLCASSLGDSPDTQYFGPGTRLTVL.

This sequence joins TRBV7-6 and TRBJ1-2; 9 nucleotides line up with TRBD1. The germline V gene has CDR1 SGHVS and CDR2 FNYEAQ. The trim removed 4 bases at V and 3 bases at J, leaving 6 bases unmatched. This CDR3 is 15 amino acids long. This CDR3 reads CASSSHRGLDYGYTF. The CDR3 nucleotides are TGTGCCAGCAGCTCGCACAGGGGGCTCGACTATGGCTACACCTTC.

This rearrangement joins TRBV4-1 to TRBJ1-1; D gene ambiguous. The V gene's germline CDR1 is MGHRA and CDR2 YSYEKL. V gave up 0 bases and J gave up 3 bases, with 11 bases separating them. The CDR3 length is 15 residues. The CDR3: CASSQDRSSYTEAFF. The CDR3 DNA reads TGCGCCAGCAGCCAAGACCGGTCATCGTACACTGAAGCTTTCTTT.

This clone was counted a single time. The rearrangement links TRBV4-2 to TRBJ2-1, with TRBD2 matching over 10 bases. This CDR3 contains 17 residues. Losses at the gene ends were 1 base for V and 7 bases for J; bases not matched to a gene: 10. The germline V gene has CDR1 LGHNA and CDR2 YNFKEQ. The CDR3 sequence: CASSQAAASGSLNEQFF. CDR3 nucleotides: TGTGCCAGCAGCCAAGCGGCGGCTAGCGGGAGTCTAAATGAGCAGTTCTTC.

V is TRBV5-4 and J is TRBJ2-7, with 9 nucleotides matching TRBD2. CDR1 is SGHNT, CDR2 YYREEE, per germline (reference sequence). This CDR3 region has 15 residues. V gave up 0 bases and J gave up 0 bases; unmatched junction bases: 1. In nucleotides, the CDR3 is TGTGCCAGCAGCTTGGAACTAGCGGGCTCCTACGAGCAGTACTTC. Translating gives CASSLELAGSYEQYF.

This rearrangement joins TRBV6-5 to TRBJ1-2; D unresolved. The germline gives CDR1 MNHEY, CDR2 SVGAGI. The CDR3 sequence is 15 residues long. V dropped 0 bases and J dropped 3 bases, with 11 bases sitting between them. CDR3 amino acids: CASSYSKNSYYGYTF. In DNA form, the CDR3 reads TGTGCCAGCAGTTACTCGAAAAACAGCTACTATGGCTACACCTTC.

The V and J genes are TRBV7-8 and TRBJ2-2; D is perhaps TRBD2 (6 bases). Trimming removed 2 bases from V and 4 bases from J, with 17 bases in between. Germline lookup yields CDR1 SGHVS and CDR2 FQNEAQ. The CDR3 is 17 residues long. This CDR3 is CASSLSRRDSSTGELFF. The CDR3 region has the DNA TGTGCCAGCAGCTTATCCAGAAGGGACTCGAGCACCGGGGAGCTGTTTTTT. Full variable domain (rest looked up from reference TRBV7-8 and TRBJ2-2): GAGVSQSPRYKVAKRGQDVALRCDPISGHVSLFWYQQALGQGPEFLTYFQNEAQLDKSGLPSDRFFAERPEGSVSTLKIQRTQQEDSAVYLCASSLSRRDSSTGELFFGEGSRLTVL.

This clone has only a few counts. The rearrangement joins TRBV30 to TRBJ1-1, with no clear D. The V gene lost 0 bases and the J gene lost 1 base, with 9 bases spanning the gap. Germline V gene data show CDR1 as GTSNPN and CDR2 as SVGIG (reference sequence). The length of the CDR3 is 14 residues. The CDR3 nucleotides read TGTGCCTGGAGTGTTAGGGAGGGGAACACTGAAGCTTTCTTT. Its protein is CAWSVREGNTEAFF.

This chain joins TRBV6-1 and TRBJ1-2; no clear D. Germline CDR1 MNHNS, CDR2 SASEGT. This CDR3 is 14 amino acids long. The V gene lost 9 bases and the J gene lost 1 base, with 15 bases spanning the gap. CDR3 in amino acids: CASYIRNSNYGYTF. The CDR3, as DNA: TGTGCCAGTTACATCAGAAACAGTAACTATGGCTACACCTTC.

This chain joins TRBV9 and TRBJ2-3; 13 bases agree with TRBD2. Germline values: CDR1 SGDLS, CDR2 YYNGEE. Trimming at V came to 0 bases and at J to 4 bases, leaving 5 bases not matched to a gene. The CDR3 is made up of 17 amino acids. Here the CDR3 DNA reads TGTGCCAGCAGCGTAGAACTAGCGGGGGGGTGGGCAGATACGCAGTATTTT. Translation gives CASSVELAGGWADTQYF.

J is TRBJ1-5 and V is TRBV7-9; TRBD1 agrees at 7 bases. Per germline, CDR1 SEHNR and CDR2 FQNEAQ (reference sequence). J lost 0 bases, V lost 5 bases, and 7 bases had no gene match. The CDR3 length is 16 residues. The CDR3 region is CASSPGTVNSNQPQHF. The CDR3 DNA reads TGTGCCAGCAGCCCAGGGACAGTCAATAGCAATCAGCCCCAGCATTTT.

V gene TRBV2 combines with J gene TRBJ2-7, with 10 nucleotides matching TRBD1. The germline CDR1 and CDR2 sequences are SNHLY and FYNNEI. CDR3 length: 13 residues. The J segment lost 5 bases and the V segment lost 7 bases, leaving 5 bases of the junction unmatched. The CDR3 DNA sequence: TGTGCCAGCAAAAGACAGGGGGCAGACGAGCAGTACTTC. It encodes CASKRQGADEQYF.

The gene calls are TRBV2 and TRBJ2-3, with TRBD1 matching 7 bases. The CDR3 is 16 residues long. Looked up from germline, CDR1 is SNHLY and CDR2 is FYNNEI. J gave up 2 bases and V 6 bases, and 11 bases lay outside the gene matches. This CDR3 is CASSEIRDSTTDTQYF. The CDR3 DNA is TGTGCCAGCAGCGAAATCCGGGACAGCACCACAGATACGCAGTATTTT.

V is TRBV28 and J is TRBJ2-6; D call uncertain. The V gene lost 6 bases and the J gene lost 2 bases, with 11 bases spanning the gap. The CDR3 loop spans 15 amino acids. Germline V lookup: CDR1 MDHEN, CDR2 SYDVKM. The CDR3 DNA reads TGTGCCAGCAGCTCTCCAGGTACTGGGGCCAACGTCCTGACTTTC. Translating it yields CASSSPGTGANVLTF. Looking up the rest from reference TRBV28 and TRBJ2-6 gives the full variable domain: DVKVTQSSRYLVKRTGEKVFLECVQDMDHENMFWYRQDPGLGLRLIYFSYDVKMKEKGDIPEGYSVSREKKERFSLILESASTNQTSMYLCASSSPGTGANVLTFGAGSRLTVL.

This chain connects TRBV7-9 to TRBJ1-1; TRBD1 aligns across 8 bases. Trimming cost V 5 bases and J 6 bases; bases outside gene matches: 17. Germline V CDR1 and CDR2: SEHNR, FQNEAQ (reference sequence). The CDR3 length is 17 residues. CDR3 sequence: CASSIGQGGGPSSEAFF. The CDR3 DNA is TGTGCCAGCAGCATTGGACAGGGAGGAGGTCCGAGCTCTGAAGCTTTCTTT.

The V call is TRBV7-8, the J call TRBJ2-5; D unclear. Trimming cost V 2 bases and J 5 bases, with 6 bases left between them. The germline gives CDR1 SGHVS, CDR2 FQNEAQ. The CDR3 loop spans 12 amino acids. The CDR3 is CASSLNEETQYF. In DNA form, the CDR3 reads TGTGCCAGCAGCTTAAATGAGGAGACCCAGTACTTC.

The chain carries TRBV5-1 and TRBJ2-7; tentatively, D is TRBD1 (5 bases). The CDR3 is 16 residues long. Germline V lookup: CDR1 SGHRS, CDR2 YFSETQ. Between the trimmed V and J ends, which lost 0 bases and 2 bases, there was a span of 15 bases. CDR3 DNA: TGCGCCAGCAGCTTGGGGGCAACAGGCCTTACCTACGAGCAGTACTTC. Amino acids: CASSLGATGLTYEQYF.

This CDR3 reads CASSFLSDRDEKLFF. Written as DNA, the CDR3 is TGTGCCAGCAGTTTTCTATCGGACAGGGATGAAAAACTGTTTTTT. This chain joins TRBV27 and TRBJ1-4; TRBD1 matches at 8 bases. Per germline, CDR1 MNHEY and CDR2 SMNVEV (reference sequence). The CDR3 totals 15 residues. V shed 3 bases and J 6 bases; nucleotides not matched to a gene: 6.

The chain combines TRBV30 with TRBJ1-2, with D perhaps TRBD1 (6 bases). Trimming cost V 4 bases and J 7 bases, with 22 bases left between them. The CDR3 covers 15 residues. The germline CDR1 and CDR2 sequences are GTSNPN and SVGIG (reference sequence). The CDR3: CAWIFSRGASGGYTF. CDR3 nucleotide sequence: TGTGCCTGGATTTTCTCGCGGGGGGCAAGCGGTGGCTACACCTTC.

This clone was picked up one time. At one boundary the junction diverges from the germline segment, which might be a read error. The chain employs TRBV28 and TRBJ2-1; TRBD2 matches at 13 bases. This CDR3 contains 14 residues. Looked up from germline, CDR1 is MDHEN and CDR2 is SYDVKM. CDR3 in amino acids: CASSPGTSGTITIF. The CDR3 coding sequence is TGTGCCAGCAGTCCCGGGACTAGCGGGACCATCACGATCTTC.

This chain uses TRBV27 with TRBJ2-7, with 9 nucleotides matching TRBD1. The CDR3 sequence is 15 residues long. Germline CDR1 is MNHEY and CDR2 is SMNVEV (reference sequence). J was trimmed by 4 bases and V by 3 bases; bases with no gene match: 7. CDR3 loop: CASSFQTGGWYEQYF. The CDR3 bases are TGTGCCAGCAGTTTCCAGACAGGGGGTTGGTACGAGCAGTACTTC.

The CDR3 is CASSLPKGPSSMNTEAFF. CDR3 coding DNA: TGCGCCAGCAGCTTGCCGAAGGGGCCCTCATCCATGAACACTGAAGCTTTCTTT. The chain joins TRBV5-1 to TRBJ1-1; D perhaps matches TRBD1 (5 bases). V lost 1 base, J lost 0 bases, and 19 bases lay in between. CDR3 length: 18 residues. Looked up from germline, CDR1 is SGHRS and CDR2 is YFSETQ.

This clone was observed once. The chain couples TRBV6-9 to TRBJ2-1; TRBD2 agrees at 11 bases. Germline CDR1 MNHGY, CDR2 SVAAGI. The J segment lost 6 bases and the V segment lost 2 bases, leaving 24 bases of the junction unmatched. This CDR3 has 22 amino acids. The CDR3 protein is CASSYPSLPGTSGDKFPNEQFF. The CDR3 region has the DNA TGTGCCAGCAGTTATCCCTCACTCCCCGGGACTAGCGGCGACAAGTTTCCCAATGAGCAGTTCTTC.